This TCR beta chain was obtained from a study of post-analysis software for immune sequencing data. At the level of the study: Relapsing-remitting, secondary progressive and progressive-relapsing courses of multiple sclerosis were included. Study-level results: Versus controls, multiple sclerosis patients showed significantly lower diversity (normalized Chao1). The five TRBV segments detected at higher frequency in patients than in controls included TRBV5-6, TRBV5-1 and TRBV20-1. Analysis by F measure revealed that same-batch samples clustered strongly together.

Included in the TCR beta cDNA libraries were unique molecular identifiers. T cells numbering about 0.9 to 11 million gave rise to roughly 0.5 million cDNA molecules. Using its own MiXCR run on the PCR reads, TCRdb lists one record per CDR3 protein. The sample lists roughly 650,000 distinct CDR3 sequences; approximately 59% were seen once. Worth noting for this clonotype: The antigen is not known.

V lost 5 bases, J lost 6 bases, and 17 bases stayed unmatched. The CDR3 spans 18 residues. CDR1 and CDR2 (germline): SGHTA, FQGNSA. Sample: blood. The chain links TRBV7-2 to TRBJ2-5; 11 bases are a match to TRBD1. The TCR was taken from a girl aged 2-10 years with multiple sclerosis. The CDR3 region is CASSPILTGQGARKTQYF. The CDR3 DNA reads as TGTGCCAGCAGCCCGATACTGACCGGACAGGGGGCGCGGAAGACCCAGTACTTC.